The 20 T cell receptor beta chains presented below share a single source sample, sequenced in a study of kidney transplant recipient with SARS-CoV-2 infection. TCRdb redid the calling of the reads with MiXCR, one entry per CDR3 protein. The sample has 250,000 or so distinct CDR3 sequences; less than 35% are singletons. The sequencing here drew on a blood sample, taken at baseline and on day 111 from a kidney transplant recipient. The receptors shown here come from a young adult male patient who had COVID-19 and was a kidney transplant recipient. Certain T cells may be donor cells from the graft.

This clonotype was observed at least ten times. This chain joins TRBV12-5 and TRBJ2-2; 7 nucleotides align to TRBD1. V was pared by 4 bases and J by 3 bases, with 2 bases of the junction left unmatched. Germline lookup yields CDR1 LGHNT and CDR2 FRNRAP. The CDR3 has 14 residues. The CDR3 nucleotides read TGTGCTAGTGGTTCGGGGACAGACACCGGGGAGCTGTTTTTT. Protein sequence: CASGSGTDTGELFF.

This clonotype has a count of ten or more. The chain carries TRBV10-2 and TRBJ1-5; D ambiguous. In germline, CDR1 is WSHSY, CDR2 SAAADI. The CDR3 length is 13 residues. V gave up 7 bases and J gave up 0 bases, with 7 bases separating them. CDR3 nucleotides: TGCGCCAGCAAGAAGGATAGCAATCAGCCCCAGCATTTT. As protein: CASKKDSNQPQHF.

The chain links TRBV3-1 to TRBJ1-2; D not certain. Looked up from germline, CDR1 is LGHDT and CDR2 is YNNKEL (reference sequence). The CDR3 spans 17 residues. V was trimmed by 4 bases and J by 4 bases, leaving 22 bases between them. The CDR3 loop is CASSPPGTLRETYGYTF. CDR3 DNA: TGTGCCAGCAGCCCTCCAGGCACCCTTCGAGAGACCTATGGCTACACCTTC. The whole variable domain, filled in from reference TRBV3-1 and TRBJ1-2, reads DTAVSQTPKYLVTQMGNDKSIKCEQNLGHDTMYWYKQDSKKFLKIMFSYNNKELIINETVPNRFSPKSPDKAHLNLHINSLELGDSAVYFCASSPPGTLRETYGYTFGSGTRLTVV.

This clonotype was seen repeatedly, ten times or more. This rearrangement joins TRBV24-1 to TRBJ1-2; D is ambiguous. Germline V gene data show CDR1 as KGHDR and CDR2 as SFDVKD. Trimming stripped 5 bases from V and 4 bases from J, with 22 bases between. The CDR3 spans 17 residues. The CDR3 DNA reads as TGTGCCACCAGTGCAATGGATAGTACCAGAAAGACCTATGGCTACACCTTC. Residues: CATSAMDSTRKTYGYTF.

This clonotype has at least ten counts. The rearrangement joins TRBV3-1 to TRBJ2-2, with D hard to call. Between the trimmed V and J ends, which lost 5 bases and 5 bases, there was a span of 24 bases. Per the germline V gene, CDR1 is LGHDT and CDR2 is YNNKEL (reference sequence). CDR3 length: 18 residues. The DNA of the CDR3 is TGTGCCAGCAGCGGTCTACGTCCCATTTCAGGCTTGACCGGGGAGCTGTTTTTT. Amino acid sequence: CASSGLRPISGLTGELFF.

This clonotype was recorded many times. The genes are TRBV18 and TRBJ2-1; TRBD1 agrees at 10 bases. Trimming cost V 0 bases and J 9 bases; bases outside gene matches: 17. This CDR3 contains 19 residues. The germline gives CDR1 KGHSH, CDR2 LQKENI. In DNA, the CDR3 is TGTGCCAGCTCACCACCGGTCGGCCTGGGACAGGGGAGTTCTGGTGAGCAGTTCTTC. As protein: CASSPPVGLGQGSSGEQFF.

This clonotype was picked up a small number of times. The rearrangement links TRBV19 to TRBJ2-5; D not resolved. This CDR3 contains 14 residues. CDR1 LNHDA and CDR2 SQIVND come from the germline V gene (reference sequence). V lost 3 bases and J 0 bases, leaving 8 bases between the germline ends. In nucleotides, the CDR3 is TGTGCCAGTAGTATCGGGCGGTACCAAGAGACCCAGTACTTC. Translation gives CASSIGRYQETQYF.

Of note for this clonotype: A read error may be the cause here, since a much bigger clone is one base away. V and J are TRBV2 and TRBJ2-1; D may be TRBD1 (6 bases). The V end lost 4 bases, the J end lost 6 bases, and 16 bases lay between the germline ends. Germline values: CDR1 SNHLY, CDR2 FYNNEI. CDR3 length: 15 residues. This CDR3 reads CASSVQHRDSNEQFF. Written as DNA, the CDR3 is TGTGCCAGCAGTGTCCAACACAGGGATTCCAATGAGCAGTTCTTC.

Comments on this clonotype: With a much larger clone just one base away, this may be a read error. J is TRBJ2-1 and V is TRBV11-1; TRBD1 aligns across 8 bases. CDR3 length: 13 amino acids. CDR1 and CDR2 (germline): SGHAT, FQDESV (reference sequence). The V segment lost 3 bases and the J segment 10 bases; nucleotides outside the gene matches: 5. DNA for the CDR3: TGTGCCAGCAGCTTCACAGGACAGGGCGAGCAGTTCTTC. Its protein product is CASSFTGQGEQFF.

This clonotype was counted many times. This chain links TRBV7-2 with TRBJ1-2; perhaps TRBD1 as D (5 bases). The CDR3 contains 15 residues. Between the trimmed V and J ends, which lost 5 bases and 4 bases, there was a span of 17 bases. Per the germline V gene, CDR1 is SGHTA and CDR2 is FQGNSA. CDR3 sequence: CASSQQPQGGYGYTF. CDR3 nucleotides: TGTGCCAGCAGCCAACAACCCCAGGGCGGCTATGGCTACACCTTC.

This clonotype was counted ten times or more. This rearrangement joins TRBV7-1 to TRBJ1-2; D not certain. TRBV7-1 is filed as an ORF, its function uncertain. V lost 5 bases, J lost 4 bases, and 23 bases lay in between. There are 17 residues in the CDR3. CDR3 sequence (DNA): TGTGCCAGCAGCGTCTGGATTCACGAGGGAAAGACCTATGGCTACACCTTC. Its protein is CASSVWIHEGKTYGYTF.

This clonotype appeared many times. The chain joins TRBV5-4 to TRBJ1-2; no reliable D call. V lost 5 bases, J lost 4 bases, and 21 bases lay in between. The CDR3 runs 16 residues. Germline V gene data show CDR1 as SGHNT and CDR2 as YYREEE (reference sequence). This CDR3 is CASSGYVPGKTYGYTF. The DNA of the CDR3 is TGTGCCAGCAGTGGGTACGTACCAGGAAAGACCTATGGCTACACCTTC.

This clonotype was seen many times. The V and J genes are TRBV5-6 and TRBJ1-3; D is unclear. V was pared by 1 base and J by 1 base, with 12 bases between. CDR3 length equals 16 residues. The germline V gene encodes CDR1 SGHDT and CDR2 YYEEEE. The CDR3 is CASSLYLGKSGNTIYF. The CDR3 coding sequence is TGTGCCAGCAGCTTGTACCTGGGGAAGTCTGGAAACACCATATATTTT. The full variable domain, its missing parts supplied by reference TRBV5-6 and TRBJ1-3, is DAGVTQSPTHLIKTRGQQVTLRCSPKSGHDTVSWYQQALGQGPQFIFQYYEEEERQRGNFPDRFSGHQFPNYSSELNVNALLLGDSALYLCASSLYLGKSGNTIYFGEGSWLTVV.

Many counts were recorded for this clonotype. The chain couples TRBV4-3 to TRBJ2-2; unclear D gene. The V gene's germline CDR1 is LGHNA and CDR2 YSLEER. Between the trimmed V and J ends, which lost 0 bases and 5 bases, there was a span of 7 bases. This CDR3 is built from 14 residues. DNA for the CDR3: TGCGCCAGCAGCCAAGATGGGGAAACCGGGGAGCTGTTTTTT. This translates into CASSQDGETGELFF.

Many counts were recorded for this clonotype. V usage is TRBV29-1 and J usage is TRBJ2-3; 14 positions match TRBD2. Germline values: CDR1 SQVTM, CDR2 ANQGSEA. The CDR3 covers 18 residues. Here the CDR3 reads CSGLGTSGSSPLTDTQYF. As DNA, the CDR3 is TGCAGTGGACTCGGGACTAGCGGGAGTTCCCCCCTCACAGATACGCAGTATTTT.

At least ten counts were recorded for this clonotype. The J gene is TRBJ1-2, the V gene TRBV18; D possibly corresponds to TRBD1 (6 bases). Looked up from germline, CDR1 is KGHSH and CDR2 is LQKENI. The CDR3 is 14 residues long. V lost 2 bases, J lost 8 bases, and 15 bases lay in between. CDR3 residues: CASSPLDSPDGYTF. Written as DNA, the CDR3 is TGTGCCAGCTCACCATTGGACAGCCCCGACGGCTACACCTTC.

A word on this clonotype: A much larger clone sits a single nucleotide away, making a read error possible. CDR3 sequence (DNA): TGTGCCAGCAGCCAAGGGGGGGAGGTGGGCAATCAGCCCCAGCATTTT. It yields the protein CASSQGGEVGNQPQHF. The V gene is TRBV7-8, the J gene TRBJ1-5; possible D gene TRBD1, 6 bases. V lost 5 bases to trimming and J lost 2 bases, with 16 bases between them. Germline loops: CDR1 SGHVS, CDR2 FQNEAQ. The CDR3 is 16 residues long. Full variable domain (remainder filled in from reference TRBV7-8 and TRBJ1-5): GAGVSQSPRYKVAKRGQDVALRCDPISGHVSLFWYQQALGQGPEFLTYFQNEAQLDKSGLPSDRFFAERPEGSVSTLKIQRTQQEDSAVYLCASSQGGEVGNQPQHFGDGTRLSIL.

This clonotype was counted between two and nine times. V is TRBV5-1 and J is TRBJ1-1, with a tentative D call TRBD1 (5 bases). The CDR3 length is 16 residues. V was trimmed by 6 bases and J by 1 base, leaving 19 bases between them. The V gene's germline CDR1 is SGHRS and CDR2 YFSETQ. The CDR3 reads CASTIAGTWGNTEAFF. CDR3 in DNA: TGCGCCAGCACCATAGCAGGGACCTGGGGGAACACTGAAGCTTTCTTT.

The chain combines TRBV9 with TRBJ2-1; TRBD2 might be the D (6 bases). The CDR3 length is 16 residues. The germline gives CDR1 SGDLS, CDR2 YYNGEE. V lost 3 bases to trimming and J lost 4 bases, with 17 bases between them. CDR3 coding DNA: TGTGCCAGCAGCGGATCACTAGCCCCTATATACAATGAGCAGTTCTTC. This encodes CASSGSLAPIYNEQFF.

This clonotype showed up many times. As DNA, the CDR3 is TGTGCCAGCAGTGATTATACCAGGGCCTCTGGAAACACCATATATTTT. Translating it yields CASSDYTRASGNTIYF. The chain recombines TRBV25-1 with TRBJ1-3; D is possibly TRBD1 (5 bases). V was pared by 3 bases and J by 0 bases, with 12 bases between. The CDR3 is 16 residues long. In germline, CDR1 is MGHDK, CDR2 SYGVNS.